One and the same sample provided the 10 T cell receptor beta chains below, sequenced in a study of blood T cells in healthy people across ages. With a J-beta primer mix and a sample-barcoded 5' primer, a second PCR ran roughly 6 to 11 cycles. TCRdb called the 5' RACE reads again in MiXCR, with one record for every CDR3 protein. The sample holds 630,000 or so distinct CDR3 sequences, about 32% seen once. Input material: blood. Every receptor here comes from a woman older than 75 in good health.

This clonotype was picked up one time. The chain uses TRBV2 and TRBJ2-7; D assignment may be TRBD1 or TRBD2 (5 bases each). The end of the DNA fits TRBJ2-5 better, so the J call may be wrong. CDR1 is SNHLY, CDR2 FYNNEI, per germline. The CDR3 runs 13 residues. As DNA, the CDR3 is TGTGCCAGCAGGGAGCAGGGACGATGGACCCAGTACTTC. Translation: CASREQGRWTQYF.

This clonotype was seen a few times. One end of the junction fails to match germline, which may point to a read error. V usage is TRBV5-1 and J usage is TRBJ2-1; 7 positions agree with TRBD1. The J call may be mistaken, given a closer DNA end match to TRBJ2-7. The length of the CDR3 is 14 residues. CDR1 and CDR2 from the germline V gene are SGHRS and YFSETQ. The CDR3 DNA is TGTGCCAGCAGCTTGGACAGGCGCTACAATGAGCAGTACTTC. Encoded protein: CASSLDRRYNEQYF.

The chain carries TRBV7-2 and TRBJ2-7, with D possibly matching TRBD2 (6 bases). Trimming took off 10 bases at V and 2 bases at J, with 15 bases between the two ends. Germline V gene data show CDR1 as SGHTA and CDR2 as FQGNSA. The CDR3 has 13 amino acids. CDR3 DNA sequence: TGTGCCACCATGGGGGGAGCAGCCTACGAGCAGTACTTC. It specifies CATMGGAAYEQYF.

CDR3 coding DNA: TGTGCCAGCAGACCCCTAGATCAAGAGACCCAGTACTTC. Its translation: CASRPLDQETQYF. The chain links TRBV7-2 to TRBJ2-4, with D hard to call. The DNA end is more similar to TRBJ2-5, so the J call may be wrong. Germline assignment: CDR1 SGHTA and CDR2 FQGNSA. CDR3 length equals 13 residues.

This clonotype was seen a few times. This rearrangement joins TRBV7-2 to TRBJ2-7; D not resolved. The CDR3 runs to 17 residues. The germline V and J ends were trimmed by 2 bases and 0 bases, with 17 bases remaining between them. Germline V gives CDR1 SGHTA, CDR2 FQGNSA. This chain's CDR3 is CASSLRLGNPNSYEQYF. DNA for the CDR3: TGTGCCAGCAGCTTAAGGTTGGGGAACCCCAACTCCTACGAGCAGTACTTC.

The rearrangement links TRBV20-1 to TRBJ2-5; TRBD2 aligns across 11 bases. Trimming cost V 5 bases and J 4 bases; bases outside gene matches: 12. CDR1 and CDR2 from the germline V gene are DFQATT and SNEGSKA (reference sequence). The CDR3 has 16 amino acids. CDR3: CSAPGGSGGVSETQYF. CDR3 DNA sequence: TGCAGTGCTCCAGGCGGTAGCGGGGGGGTTTCAGAGACCCAGTACTTC.

This clonotype came up many times. The genes are TRBV20-1 and TRBJ1-1; D unclear. This CDR3 contains 12 residues. In germline, CDR1 is DFQATT, CDR2 SNEGSKA (reference sequence). Trimming pared 3 bases from V and 0 bases from J, leaving 5 bases between. This chain's CDR3 is CSARRVNTEAFF. CDR3 DNA: TGCAGTGCTAGGAGGGTGAACACTGAAGCTTTCTTT.

The chain recombines TRBV6-1 with TRBJ2-2, with D perhaps TRBD1 or TRBD2 (7 bases each). Germline lookup yields CDR1 MNHNS and CDR2 SASEGT. V was clipped by 6 bases and J by 4 bases, with 18 bases between them. This CDR3 is built from 16 residues. CDR3 sequence: CASRKEGGGTTGELFF. As DNA, the CDR3 is TGTGCCAGCAGAAAAGAGGGAGGGGGCACCACCGGGGAGCTGTTTTTT.

This clonotype appeared many times. The chain has TRBV5-1 and TRBJ1-2, with a tentative D call TRBD1 (5 bases). Per the germline V gene, CDR1 is SGHRS and CDR2 is YFSETQ. V lost 4 bases and J 1 base, leaving 14 bases between the germline ends. The CDR3 is 15 amino acids. The CDR3 protein is CASSRTAGGNYGYTF. The CDR3, as DNA: TGCGCCAGCAGCAGGACCGCGGGGGGTAACTATGGCTACACCTTC.

The table lists this clonotype with many counts. This sequence joins TRBV15 and TRBJ2-1; 9 nucleotides line up with TRBD2. CDR3 length: 16 amino acids. Germline CDR1 is LNHNV and CDR2 is YYDKDF (reference sequence). Trimming cost V 2 bases and J 9 bases; bases outside gene matches: 11. In DNA, the CDR3 is TGTGCCACCAGCAGATCGGGACTAGCAGAATTCCGTGAGCAGTTCTTC. Protein: CATSRSGLAEFREQFF. The whole variable domain, filled in from reference TRBV15 and TRBJ2-1, reads DAMVIQNPRYQVTQFGKPVTLSCSQTLNHNVMYWYQQKSSQAPKLLFHYYDKDFNNEADTPDNFQSRRPNTSFCFLDIRSPGLGDTAMYLCATSRSGLAEFREQFFGPGTRLTVL.